A single sample gave rise to the 8 T cell receptor beta chains below, sequenced in a study of cytomegalovirus exposure and HLA in healthy donors. Assay: immunoSEQ multiplex PCR; the TCRdb copy retains only in-frame clones and omits some. Of about 240,000 clones detected, more than 75% appear once; the ten largest clones hold about 3%. Sequencing was performed on PBMCs. The receptors originated from a man aged 18 to 29 in good health and CMV-seronegative.

This clone was found once. The chain employs TRBV10-3 and TRBJ1-5; D possibly corresponds to TRBD1 (6 bases). From germline, CDR1 is ENHRY and CDR2 SYGVKD. The CDR3 sequence is 12 residues long. V was cut by 10 bases and J by 4 bases, with 11 bases left in between. The CDR3 bases are TGTGCCACCAATCAGGGGAATCAGCCCCAGCATTTT. Amino acids: CATNQGNQPQHF.

V usage is TRBV15 and J usage is TRBJ2-7; D remains unclear. V gave up 0 bases and J gave up 5 bases, with 8 bases separating them. This CDR3 has 13 amino acids. The germline V gene encodes CDR1 LNHNV and CDR2 YYDKDF (reference sequence). The CDR3 loop reads CATSRDYRDEQYF. CDR3 bases: TGTGCCACCAGCAGAGACTATCGGGACGAGCAGTACTTC.

This clone appeared once. V usage is TRBV6-5 and J usage is TRBJ1-5, with D tentatively TRBD1 (5 bases). Germline assignment: CDR1 MNHEY and CDR2 SVGAGI. V gave up 6 bases and J gave up 5 bases, with 17 bases separating them. The CDR3 sequence is 15 residues long. In DNA, the CDR3 is TGTGCCAGCAGCCCCCCCAGGGAGGGGTATCAGCCCCAGCATTTT. Encoded protein: CASSPPREGYQPQHF.

This chain connects TRBV7-9 to TRBJ1-1; weak D call: TRBD1 (5 bases). The length of the CDR3 is 11 residues. Trimming cost V 5 bases and J 4 bases, with 5 bases left between them. In germline, CDR1 is SEHNR, CDR2 FQNEAQ (reference sequence). The CDR3 here is CASSRGTEAFF. CDR3 nucleotides: TGTGCCAGCAGCAGGGGCACTGAAGCTTTCTTT.

The rearrangement uses TRBV2 and TRBJ2-5; D unclear. V shed 6 bases and J shed 1 base, with 12 bases lying between them. The CDR3 covers 14 residues. Per the germline V gene, CDR1 is SNHLY and CDR2 is FYNNEI. In DNA, the CDR3 is TGTGCCAGCAGGGCTACGACACTCCAAGAGACCCAGTACTTC. It codes for CASRATTLQETQYF.

The chain joins TRBV28 to TRBJ1-5, with 11 bases aligning to TRBD1. CDR1 MDHEN and CDR2 SYDVKM come from the germline V gene. Trimming removed 3 bases from V and 2 bases from J; junction bases left unmatched: 6. The CDR3 consists of 17 residues. CDR3 protein: CASSFPGTGGGNQPQHF. The DNA of the CDR3 is TGTGCCAGCAGTTTCCCCGGGACAGGGGGTGGCAATCAGCCCCAGCATTTT. The full variable domain, in which reference TRBV28 and TRBJ1-5 provide the parts outside the CDR3, is DVKVTQSSRYLVKRTGEKVFLECVQDMDHENMFWYRQDPGLGLRLIYFSYDVKMKEKGDIPEGYSVSREKKERFSLILESASTNQTSMYLCASSFPGTGGGNQPQHFGDGTRLSIL.

This chain links TRBV18 with TRBJ1-2; D is uncertain. V was trimmed by 1 base and J by 1 base, leaving 7 bases between them. CDR1 KGHSH and CDR2 LQKENI come from the germline V gene. The CDR3 is made up of 14 amino acids. The CDR3 region is CASSPREFNYGYTF. The CDR3 DNA sequence: TGTGCCAGCTCACCACGGGAGTTTAACTATGGCTACACCTTC.

This chain links TRBV27 with TRBJ1-2; a weak D match, TRBD1 (6 bases). V shed 5 bases and J shed 9 bases, with 13 bases lying between them. Germline loops: CDR1 MNHEY, CDR2 SMNVEV (reference sequence). The CDR3 extends over 12 amino acids. The chain's CDR3 is CASSIKGGRYTF. CDR3 nucleotide sequence: TGTGCCAGCAGTATTAAAGGGGGACGCTACACCTTC.